This TCR beta chain was captured by sequencing in a study of cytomegalovirus exposure and HLA in healthy donors (TCRdb year 2017). For the wider study: According to an earlier analysis of several hundred of the donors, some 180 million T cells yielded over 90 million unique TCR beta sequences and 276 Gb of sequence data. Around 320 gigabases of sequencing data and tens of millions of unique TCR sequences were included in an early release covering around 650 HLA-typed donors. Among the roughly 400 genotyped donors, around 81% belonged to the genetic ancestry cluster associated with self-reported Caucasian donors. The study was designed to test whether signatures of past pathogen exposure could be identified by cataloging public T cell receptors. Using immunosequencing, the study profiled T cell repertoires from some 670 subjects and related those repertoires to cytomegalovirus serostatus. In addition to the first cohort of 650 to 750 subjects, a separate validation cohort of 100 to 150 different subjects was used. To predict cytomegalovirus infection status, the study brought together high-throughput TCR immunosequencing, statistical association of individual TCRs with disease status, and machine learning. In a later analysis, previously published TCR beta repertoires from 500 to 750 donors were re-analyzed and high-resolution HLA genotyping was added so that TCR occurrence patterns could be studied. In the later analysis, no new phenotypic data were used to find candidate immune exposures; instead, reliance was placed on TCR beta sequences and their occurrence across donors. An earlier analysis of 587 of the donors used high-throughput TCR beta sequencing to judge whether each TCR beta V gene segment behaved as functional or pseudogenic. Donor age, sex, ethnicity and CMV serostatus were collected together with the repertoire data. A later genetic analysis took genome-wide SNP genotypes for about 55% of the roughly 670 donors and used that subset as a discovery cohort. All discovery cohort repertoires had been generated on a single sequencing platform. HLA typing covered class I and class II loci at four-digit resolution. Typing coverage varied by locus: about 620-640 donors for A, B, C, DRB1 and DQB1; more than 500 for DQA1; more than 600 for DPA1; some 470 for DPB1. Roughly 5 DR-DQ haplotypes were handled as single units for association and clustering because linkage in the cohort was strong. Among 300 to 500 genotyped donors of the cohort, an average of approximately 240,000 unique TCR beta nucleotide sequences was sequenced per donor, of which roughly 17% were non-productive. The study at large found these results: A later analysis found that HLA-associated TCR beta chains were more clonally expanded and had lower generation probabilities than equally common non-associated chains. Some IMGT-functional V segments, including TRBV6-2 and TRBV6-3, could not be told apart with the 87-base-pair reads, so those segments were excluded. The only immune exposure information available for the cohort was CMV serostatus. Correlated functional status among segregating V segments might reflect linkage disequilibrium, but an unknown experimental factor could not be ruled out. The presence/absence analyses assumed that sequencing depth was roughly uniform across donors, and that assumption may not be true. In a later genetic analysis, a missense DCLRE1C variant was associated with V-gene and J-gene trimming of TCR beta chains, and the association was replicated in an independent cohort. Roughly 15 rarely observed V segments, including chromosome 9 orphons, were excluded from the earlier analysis of a few hundred of the donors because counts were too low. A group of highly shared sequence variants was considered likely to be a technical artifact of the sequencing pipeline. A later analysis found that TCR association rates varied across HLA loci, with DRB1 alleles showing the most associated TCRs and HLA-C alleles the fewest. The study listed approximately 150 TCR beta chains as associated with cytomegalovirus. According to the authors, the approach could potentially be generalized to other disease states and immunological phenotypes. Cytomegalovirus status was reported to be diagnosed by the classifier with high specificity and sensitivity in both the original and validation cohorts. When HLA alleles, especially DR and DQ, strongly co-occurred, TCR associations were difficult to assign to individual alleles. Because some donors lacked HLA typing at each locus, the association tests relied only on the typed subset. A later analysis reported that several top co-occurrence clusters appeared linked to parvovirus B19, influenza, CMV and Epstein-Barr virus. According to a later genetic analysis, donors in an Asian-associated ancestry cluster had fewer N-insertions in productive TCRs than the approximately 690-donor mean. A few of the identified cytomegalovirus-associated TCR beta chains were confirmed in vitro to be specific for cytomegalovirus antigens. A later analysis associated 15,000 or so TCR beta sequences with specific HLA alleles at a false discovery rate of 0.05. In an earlier analysis of about 600 of the donors, most TCR beta V segments appeared in productive rearrangements about 90% or about 30% of the time, broadly matching IMGT annotations. In a later analysis, most CMV-associated TCR beta chains were found to appear HLA-restricted, with HLA associations seemingly driven largely by CMV exposure. Only TCR beta chains were sequenced in this cohort, and the absence of alpha or paired-chain data limited detectable features. A further reported finding was that TCR beta sequences accurately predicted the HLA-A and HLA-B alleles for most subjects in the first cohort. While some public TCRs were present in many individuals, most TCR sequences turned up only very rarely across donors.

In total, just over 650 healthy bone marrow donors made up the cohort. At the time of sampling, every cohort member was nominally healthy, though immune exposures that went unrecorded were likely present. The donor tested CMV seropositive, placing the donor among the approximately 290 seropositive members of the cohort. A peripheral blood sample was provided by each donor, and peripheral blood mononuclear cells were used for TCR beta sequencing. Genomic DNA extraction from the blood cell samples was performed with the Qiagen DNeasy Blood Extraction Kit. This clone was seen a few times. This receptor's antigen is unknown. Base qualities were left out, and no much larger clone turns up one base away. Based on the germline V gene (reference sequence), the CDR1 and CDR2 sequences are MNHEY and SMNVEV. The CDR3 starts with the cysteine, ends with the phenylalanine, and has 11 residues. Solely the CDR3 DNA is kept, with 33 bases framed from the first base. V and J are truncated by 4 bases and 10 bases respectively, leaving an intervening sequence of 10 bases.

Receptor amplification or capture employed the immunoSEQ multiplex PCR assay. For the multiplex PCR, a mixture combining 60 forward primers for TCR Vbeta segments and 13 reverse primers for TCR Jbeta segments was used. The CDR3 region of rearranged TCR beta genes was amplified from genomic DNA by a multiplex PCR assay. On the Illumina HiSeq System, the amplified TCR beta libraries were sequenced as 87-base-pair reads. Concerning the study's data processing: A later analysis tallied 80 million to 95 million unique TCR beta chains across the approximately 670 repertoires, and about 12 million of those chains were shared by two or more donors. Raw reads were error-corrected and collapsed into unique sequences by a nearest-neighbor algorithm in which closely related sequences were merged to remove PCR and sequencing errors. CDR3 sequences were aligned to IMGT reference sequences to assign V, D and J gene segments. Each retained sequence needed at least a six-nucleotide match to both a V gene segment and a J gene segment. Rearrangements were classified as productive when the CDR3 lacked stop codons and remained in frame with V and J, and all other rearrangements were classified as non-productive. CDR3 was defined according to IMGT convention as the region running from the second conserved V-encoded cysteine to the conserved J-encoded phenylalanine. In an earlier analysis of more than 550 of the donors, sequences lacking an unambiguous match to a single V gene segment were excluded. In an earlier analysis of several hundred of the donors, V segments were called functional above 56.7% productive rearrangements and were called segregating when the between-donor standard deviation exceeded 5%. To diagnose cytomegalovirus status from the catalog of TCR beta chain sequences, a statistical classification framework was built. V and J gene assignment, in a later analysis, came from comparing TCR nucleotide sequences with IMGT/GENE-DB human TR gene sequences. The TCRdist pipeline was used in a later analysis to assign CDR3 sequences and most-parsimonious VDJ recombination scenarios. In a later analysis, every TCR beta chain was defined by the combination of its CDR3 amino acid sequence and its V-gene family, and reads without a unique V-gene family were dropped. To address suspected cross-contamination and a sequencing artifact, a later analysis removed a few hundred highly shared, low-generation-probability nucleotide sequences. For each public chain, a later analysis derived a clonal expansion index from normalized ranks of inferred template counts within each repertoire. Generation probabilities in a later analysis came from a VDJ recombination model fitted to out-of-frame rearrangements, and those results were checked against IGoR. In a later analysis, hypergeometric tests were used to score TCR-TCR, TCR-HLA and TCR-CMV co-occurrence, with a repertoire-size bias correction applied to TCR pairs. To estimate false discovery rates, a later analysis permuted the HLA or CMV assignments 20 times. In a later analysis, co-occurring TCRs were grouped using DBSCAN, and TCRdist sequence similarity was added for clustering within HLA-allele-positive subsets. For co-occurrence clustering, repertoires with fewer than 30,000 or more than 120,000 public chains were excluded, along with roughly five repertoires with anomalous nucleotide sharing. Entries here come from immuneACCESS through TCRdb and include only in-frame sequences with V and J called. Some clones fail to appear in such tables; in the studies checked, an unresolved V gene covers under half of the shortfall, and the cause of the remainder is unknown. The V and J calls and clone size come from that table; D and trimming were worked out from the DNA. The sample includes about 200,000 clones, with 79% observed a single time. Of the sample, 1.5% falls within the top ten clones.

The TCR originated in a girl between 10 and 17 years old in good health and CMV-seropositive. Input material: PBMCs. This chain joins TRBV27 to TRBJ1-1; TRBD1 could be the D gene, as 5 bases match. The CDR3 sequence is CASSSFRGAFF. The DNA sequence is TGTGCCAGCAGTTCTTTTAGGGGAGCTTTCTTT.